This T cell receptor beta chain was identified in a study of blood T cell repertoires in COVID-19. Looking at the study overall: T cells, B-cell-depleted T cells, or PBMCs provided the cDNA or gDNA that served as material.

J lost 0 bases, V lost 8 bases, and 8 bases had no gene match. The CDR3 totals 16 residues. Germline V gene lookup returns CDR1 LNHDA and CDR2 SQIVND (reference sequence). Participants, about 18 to 90 years old, spanned 25 or so US areas. Cohort assignment relied on participant-reported clinical history. Per the authors' pipeline: Reference gene primer amplification gave estimated nucleated cell counts. Clones were read by immunoSEQ multiplex PCR, and TCRdb kept only the in-frame ones, dropping some. Clone size and the V and J calls come from that table; the DNA yielded D and trimming. The sample holds 430,000 or so clones, approximately 91% seen once.

Sequences were obtained from PBMCs or T cells enriched from blood (not recorded which). The sequence came from a woman under 30 who had been exposed to COVID-19. V and J are TRBV19 and TRBJ1-2, with 11 bases lining up with TRBD1. Written as DNA, the CDR3 is TGTGCCAGTTTTCCGGGACAGGGGGTGGCTAACTATGGCTACACCTTC. Translation gives CASFPGQGVANYGYTF.